These T cell receptor beta chains were read from a single sample in a study of immune heterogeneity within non-small cell lung tumors. TCRdb reprocessed the multiplex PCR reads via MiXCR and lists one record per CDR3 protein. The table shows about 6,100 distinct CDR3 sequences, with roughly a fifth occurring only once. The sample was lung tumor tissue. The receptors were gathered from a female donor with non-small cell lung cancer. Both conserved end residues are part of each CDR3. The D gene is left open where the match is weak. For some rows the clone size is stated as once, few or many, or as a class when expanded; others skip it.

>TRBJ1-3|13|-|TRBV6-9|-
TGTGCCAGCAGTTCCTCCTGGGGTAACACCATATATTTT
CASSSSWGNTIYF
>TRBJ1-1|15|TRBD1|TRBV4-1|-
TGCGCCAGCAGTCAGGGGGGAACAAGGAACACTGGAGCTTTCTTT
CASSQGGTRNTGAFF
>TRBJ1-2|15|TRBD1|TRBV20-1|medium-sized
TGCAGTGCTTTCCAGCCTACCGGGACAGGGGACGGCTACACCTTC
CSAFQPTGTGDGYTF
>TRBJ2-3|17|-|TRBV2|medium-sized
TGTGCCAGCAGTGAAGCGCTTCGGGGGCGAAGCACAGATACGCAGTATTTT
CASSEALRGRSTDTQYF
>TRBJ1-4|17|-|TRBV9|-
TGTGCCAGCAGCGCCGGTCTAGGGGCAGGGGCTAATGAAAAACTGTTTTTT
CASSAGLGAGANEKLFF
>TRBJ2-7|14|-|TRBV10-1|medium-sized
TGCGCCAGCAGTGAGTCTGGGAACCCCTACGAGCAGTACTTC
CASSESGNPYEQYF
>TRBJ2-7|13|-|TRBV28|medium-sized
TGTGCCAGCAGATCCCTTACTGTGGGCGAGCAGTACTTC
CASRSLTVGEQYF
>TRBJ2-7|16|TRBD2|TRBV9|-
TGTGCCAGCAGCGTAGAAGGTCTAGCGGGACCCTACGAGCAGTACTTC
CASSVEGLAGPYEQYF
>TRBJ2-2|14|-|TRBV18|medium-sized
TGTGCCAGCTCACCACGGCAGGGTTCCGGGGAGCTGTTTTTT
CASSPRQGSGELFF
>TRBJ2-3|15|-|TRBV20-1|-
TGCAGTGCTAGAGATTTTGGGGCTAGCACAGATACGCAGTATTTT
CSARDFGASTDTQYF
>TRBJ2-7|14|-|TRBV6-5|medium-sized
TGTGCCAGCAGTTACGGGCAGGATAGATACGAGCAGTACTTC
CASSYGQDRYEQYF
>TRBJ2-3|17|TRBD2|TRBV20-1|medium-sized
TGCAGTGCTAGATCACTCACGGGGGGAGCGCGCACAGATACGCAGTATTTT
CSARSLTGGARTDTQYF
>TRBJ2-5|13|-|TRBV18|-
TGTGCCAGCTCACCACCGAGTAAAGAGACCCAGTACTTC
CASSPPSKETQYF
>TRBJ1-2|16|-|TRBV6-2/TRBV6-3|-
TGTGCCAGCAGCCCACAGGGATTGACAGCTAACGATGGCTACACCTTC
CASSPQGLTANDGYTF
>TRBJ1-2|12|TRBD1|TRBV20-1|-
TGCAGTGCTTTAGGGGGCGACTATGGCTACACCTTC
CSALGGDYGYTF
>TRBJ1-2|13|TRBD1|TRBV28|medium-sized
TGTGCCAGCAGTGACGGACAGGTCTATGGCTACACCTTC
CASSDGQVYGYTF
>TRBJ2-7|17|-|TRBV5-8|few
TGTGCCAGCAGCTTGGCCGGGTGGGGCACCCTAATATTGGAGCAGTACTTC
CASSLAGWGTLILEQYF
>TRBJ1-5|15|-|TRBV10-2|few
TGCGCCAGCAGTGGGGACCCGAGGGGCAATCAGCCCCAGCATTTT
CASSGDPRGNQPQHF
>TRBJ2-3|15|TRBD1|TRBV11-2|few
TGTGCCAGCAGCTCCCGGACAGGGTCCGCAGATACGCAGTATTTT
CASSSRTGSADTQYF
>TRBJ2-3|15|-|TRBV19|-
TGTGCCAGTAGTATAGAGAGGGTCGGAACAGATACGCAGTATTTT
CASSIERVGTDTQYF
>TRBJ2-1|14|TRBD1|TRBV19|-
TGTGCCAGTAGTATAGGGACAGGGGTCAATGAGCAGTTCTTC
CASSIGTGVNEQFF
>TRBJ1-5|14|-|TRBV28|medium-sized
TGTGCCAGCAGTTTCAACAGGGACAATCAGCCCCAGCATTTT
CASSFNRDNQPQHF
>TRBJ2-1|18|TRBD2|TRBV19|-
TGTGCCAGTACCCCCTGGCCCGGGACTATCGGGAGTCAGAATGAGCAGTTCTTC
CASTPWPGTIGSQNEQFF
>TRBJ2-7|15|-|TRBV18|-
TGTGCCAGCTCACCCCTTGAAAGGCCAGCCTACGAGCAGTACTTC
CASSPLERPAYEQYF
>TRBJ2-2|15|TRBD2|TRBV2|medium-sized
TGTGCCAGCAGGGGCGCGGGAGGATGGACCGGGGAGCTGTTTTTT
CASRGAGGWTGELFF
>TRBJ1-4|15|-|TRBV13|-
TGTGCCAGCAGCGTCGGTGGCTTGACTAATGAAAAACTGTTTTTT
CASSVGGLTNEKLFF
>TRBJ2-7|12|TRBD2|TRBV2|medium-sized
TGTGCCACCTCGGGACTAGGCTACGAGCAGTACTTC
CATSGLGYEQYF
>TRBJ2-1|14|TRBD2|TRBV27|medium-sized
TGTGCCAGCAGCGGACTAGATCGCTACAATGAGCAGTTCTTC
CASSGLDRYNEQFF
>TRBJ2-7|17|-|TRBV5-1|medium-sized
TGCGCCAGCAGCTCAAGGCTTCCCGATCAGGGTATCCACGAGCAGTACTTC
CASSSRLPDQGIHEQYF
>TRBJ1-2|16|-|TRBV6-1|medium-sized
TGTGCCAGCAGTGAAACACGGGGCCTCCAGAACTATGGCTACACCTTC
CASSETRGLQNYGYTF
>TRBJ2-7|15|-|TRBV7-2|medium-sized
TGTGCCAGCAGCTTTCTGGCCGGGGGTCTGAACGAGCAGTACTTC
CASSFLAGGLNEQYF
>TRBJ2-6|17|-|TRBV28|-
TGTGCCAGCAGTTTATTTTACGGGAGCTCTGGGGCCAACGTCCTGACTTTC
CASSLFYGSSGANVLTF
>TRBJ1-5|16|TRBD1|TRBV19|-
TGTGCCAGTAAGATCGGGGGGACAGCGGGCAATCAGCCCCAGCATTTT
CASKIGGTAGNQPQHF
>TRBJ2-1|13|-|TRBV7-8|-
TGTGCCAGCAGCTTAAGGACCAACAATGAGCAGTTCTTC
CASSLRTNNEQFF
>TRBJ2-1|13|-|TRBV11-2|-
TGTGCCAGCAGCTTAAACCCCAGCAATGAGCAGTTCTTC
CASSLNPSNEQFF
>TRBJ1-4|16|-|TRBV5-1|-
TGCGCCAGCAGCTTAAGACCGGGGGAAGGGGGTGAAAAACTGTTTTTT
CASSLRPGEGGEKLFF
>TRBJ2-3|15|-|TRBV19|medium-sized
TGTGCCAGTAGTAATGGGGCGGTATTAACAGATACGCAGTATTTT
CASSNGAVLTDTQYF